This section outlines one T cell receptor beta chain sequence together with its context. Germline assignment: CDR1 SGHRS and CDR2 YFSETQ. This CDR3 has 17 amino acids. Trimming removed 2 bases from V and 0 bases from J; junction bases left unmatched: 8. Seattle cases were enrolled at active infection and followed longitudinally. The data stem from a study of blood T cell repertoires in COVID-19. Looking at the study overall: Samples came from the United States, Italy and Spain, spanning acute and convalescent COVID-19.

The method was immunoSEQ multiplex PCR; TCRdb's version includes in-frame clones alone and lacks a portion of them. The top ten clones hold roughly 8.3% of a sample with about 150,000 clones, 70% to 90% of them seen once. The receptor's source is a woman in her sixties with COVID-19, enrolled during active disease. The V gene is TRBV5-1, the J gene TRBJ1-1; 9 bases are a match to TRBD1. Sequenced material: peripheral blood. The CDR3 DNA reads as TGCGCCAGCAGCTTCAACCCACAGGGGGCGATGAACACTGAAGCTTTCTTT. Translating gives CASSFNPQGAMNTEAFF.